This T cell receptor beta chain was found in a study of blood T cell repertoires in COVID-19. For the study at large: Sample material is recorded as cDNA or gDNA derived from T cells, B-cell-depleted T cells, or PBMCs.

Per the original methods: Amplification from reference gene primers served as the basis for estimated nucleated cell counts. Sequenced by immunoSEQ multiplex PCR; TCRdb stores in-frame clones only, minus some. D and trimming come from the DNA, and the V and J calls and clone size come from that table. The profile covers about 220,000 clones, with about 87% appearing a single time and approximately 2.4% taken by the ten largest. The CDR3 covers 16 residues. Trimming removed 6 bases from V and 3 bases from J, with 18 bases in between. Germline lookup yields CDR1 GTSNPN and CDR2 SVGIG (reference sequence).

The sequencing sample was made of PBMCs or T cells enriched from blood (not recorded which). The J gene is TRBJ1-6, the V gene TRBV30; D may be TRBD1 (5 bases). The receptor's source is a woman in her twenties or thirties with acute COVID-19. In DNA, the CDR3 is TGTGCCTGTCGGTTCGGAGTGGGGGGCTATAATTCACCCCTCCACTTT. Translated: CACRFGVGGYNSPLHF. The full variable domain, in which reference TRBV30 and TRBJ1-6 provide the parts outside the CDR3, is SQTIHQWPATLVQPVGSPLSLECTVEGTSNPNLYWYRQAAGRGLQLLFYSVGIGQISSEVPQNLSASRPQDRQFILSSKKLLLSDSGFYLCACRFGVGGYNSPLHFGNGTRLTVT.